This T cell receptor (beta chain) originates from a study of blood T cell repertoires in COVID-19. Across the whole study: Samples came from the United States, Italy and Spain, spanning acute and convalescent COVID-19.

In the original processing: Using reference gene primer amplification, nucleated cell counts were estimated. Only in-frame clones appear in the TCRdb table, and some are missing; sequencing was by immunoSEQ multiplex PCR. Clone size and the V and J calls come from that table; the DNA yielded D and trimming. This sample has around 300,000 clones; roughly 90% occur once, and the top ten carry less than 1%. Deletions cut 0 bases from V and 2 bases from J, with 7 bases between. The V gene's germline CDR1 is SGHRS and CDR2 YFSETQ. The CDR3 totals 14 residues. This TCR was recovered from a woman in her thirties or forties who had recovered from COVID-19. The chain links TRBV5-1 to TRBJ2-3; D uncertain. The sequencing input was peripheral blood. CDR3 sequence reads: CASSLAETTDTQYF. The CDR3 DNA reads TGCGCCAGCAGCTTGGCGGAGACCACAGATACGCAGTATTTT.